The 9 T cell receptor beta chains below were found in one sample sequenced in a study of blood T cell repertoires in COVID-19. Profiled with immunoSEQ multiplex PCR; TCRdb holds only in-frame clones, not every one. The table has approximately 72,000 clones, approximately 85% seen once. Input material: peripheral blood. The receptor source for this set is a man aged 45 to 65 with acute or convalescent COVID-19.

The chain is built from TRBV7-9 and TRBJ2-2; tentatively, D is TRBD2 (7 bases). With 4 bases removed from V and 0 bases from J, the gap between germline ends came to 9 bases. Germline V gene data show CDR1 as SEHNR and CDR2 as FQNEAQ (reference sequence). This CDR3 has 15 residues. The CDR3 region is CASSWGGPNTGELFF. DNA for the CDR3: TGTGCCAGCAGCTGGGGGGGCCCGAACACCGGGGAGCTGTTTTTT.

This clone has more than one count but fewer than ten. The chain carries TRBV6-5 and TRBJ2-7, with D perhaps matching TRBD2 (5 bases). CDR1 is MNHEY and CDR2 is SVGAGI in the germline V gene. The CDR3 has 14 residues. The ends were cut back, 5 bases at V and 3 bases at J, with 14 bases in the middle. CDR3: CASSPEAGYYEQYF. CDR3 nucleotide sequence: TGTGCCAGCAGTCCCGAGGCGGGTTACTACGAGCAGTACTTC.

The chain joins TRBV24-1 to TRBJ2-3; the D gene is possibly TRBD2 (6 bases). Germline CDR1 KGHDR, CDR2 SFDVKD. The CDR3 is made up of 16 amino acids. With 0 bases removed from V and 4 bases from J, the gap between germline ends came to 13 bases. The CDR3 is CATSDLGGAYADTQYF. The CDR3 coding sequence is TGTGCCACCAGTGATTTGGGCGGGGCCTACGCAGATACGCAGTATTTT.

The V and J genes are TRBV6-6 and TRBJ2-3; unclear D gene. The V gene lost 6 bases and the J gene lost 5 bases, with 15 bases spanning the gap. The CDR3 runs to 14 residues. Germline V lookup: CDR1 MNHNY, CDR2 SVGAGI (reference sequence). The DNA for the CDR3 is TGTGCCAGCAGCGAACCCCTTTCGGGAGATACGCAGTATTTT. This translates into CASSEPLSGDTQYF.

The rearrangement links TRBV5-4 to TRBJ2-2; 7 bases map to TRBD2. CDR3 length equals 15 residues. Per the germline V gene, CDR1 is SGHNT and CDR2 is YYREEE (reference sequence). The V segment lost 4 bases and the J segment 0 bases; nucleotides outside the gene matches: 3. CDR3 nucleotides: TGTGCCAGCAGCCGACTAGCTTCGAACACCGGGGAGCTGTTTTTT. Translating gives CASSRLASNTGELFF.

The chain combines TRBV10-1 with TRBJ2-2; 7 bases align to TRBD2. The CDR3 runs to 16 residues. From germline, CDR1 is WNHNN and CDR2 SYGVQD (reference sequence). The junction had 12 bases not matched to a gene; V was cut back by 6 bases and J by 5 bases. The CDR3 bases are TGCGCCAGCAGCGACCACTCGCGAGCGGGGACCGGGGAGCTGTTTTTT. Residues: CASSDHSRAGTGELFF.

The chain links TRBV19 to TRBJ2-2, with a tentative D call TRBD2 (6 bases). Trimming took 5 bases from V and 6 from J, leaving 7 bases between them. CDR1 and CDR2 from the germline V gene are LNHDA and SQIVND (reference sequence). CDR3 length: 12 residues. For the CDR3, the DNA is TGTGCCAGTAGTCCGGGGGCCGGGGAGCTGTTTTTT. Translation: CASSPGAGELFF.

The rearrangement links TRBV2 to TRBJ2-3; D call uncertain. The CDR3 is made up of 14 amino acids. From germline, CDR1 is SNHLY and CDR2 FYNNEI. With 7 bases removed from V and 0 bases from J, the gap between germline ends came to 11 bases. The CDR3 spells CASIRRGSTDTQYF. The CDR3 region has the DNA TGTGCCAGCATCAGAAGAGGTAGCACAGATACGCAGTATTTT.

In DNA, the CDR3 is TGTGCCAGCAGCCACCCGGGACACGAAGCCTACGAGCAGTACGTC. Translated, it gives CASSHPGHEAYEQYV. The genes are TRBV7-7 and TRBJ2-7, with D tentatively TRBD1 (6 bases). The CDR3 length is 15 residues. The germline CDR1 and CDR2 sequences are SSHAT and FNYEAQ (reference sequence). V lost 5 bases to trimming and J lost 2 bases, with 16 bases between them.